This TCR beta chain was observed in a study of beta chain features in type 1 diabetes. Findings of the study overall: High TCR expression in some cells could lead to their over-representation in cDNA sequencing. There was a moderate but significant shortening of TCRB CDR3s in all four CD4+ subsets of Type 1 diabetes patients. When VDJ junctions were examined, type 1 diabetes patients showed fewer insertions and more deletions.

The sample holds a few counts of this clone. Its specificity is not known. CDR3 length equals 13 residues. Germline CDR1 SGHTA, CDR2 FQGNSA. Deletions cut 6 bases from V and 0 bases from J, with 9 bases between. Every isolated RNA sample was fully reverse transcribed, so sequencing captured expressed TCRB transcripts. TCRdb's table, derived via immunoSEQ multiplex PCR, lists solely in-frame clones and lacks some. This table holds about 650,000 clones, around 12% found once. The sequenced material came from naive CD4+ T cells from blood. This TCR came from a man aged 25-45 years with type 1 diabetes. J is TRBJ2-7 and V is TRBV7-2; the D is unclear. The CDR3 bases are TGTGCCAGCAGTAAGATAAGCTCCTACGAGCAGTACTTC. Translation gives CASSKISSYEQYF.